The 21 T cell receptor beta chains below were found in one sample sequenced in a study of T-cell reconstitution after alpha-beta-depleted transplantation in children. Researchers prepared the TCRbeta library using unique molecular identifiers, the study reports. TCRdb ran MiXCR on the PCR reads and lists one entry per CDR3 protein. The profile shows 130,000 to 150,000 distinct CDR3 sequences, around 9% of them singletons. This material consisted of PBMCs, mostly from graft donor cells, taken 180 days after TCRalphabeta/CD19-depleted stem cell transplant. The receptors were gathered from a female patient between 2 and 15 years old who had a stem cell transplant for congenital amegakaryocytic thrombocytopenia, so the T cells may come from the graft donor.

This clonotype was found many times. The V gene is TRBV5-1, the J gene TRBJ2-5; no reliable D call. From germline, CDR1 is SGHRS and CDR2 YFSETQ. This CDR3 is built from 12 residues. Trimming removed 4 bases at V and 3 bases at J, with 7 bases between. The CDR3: CASSDTKETQYF. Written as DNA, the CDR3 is TGCGCCAGCAGCGACACCAAAGAGACCCAGTACTTC.

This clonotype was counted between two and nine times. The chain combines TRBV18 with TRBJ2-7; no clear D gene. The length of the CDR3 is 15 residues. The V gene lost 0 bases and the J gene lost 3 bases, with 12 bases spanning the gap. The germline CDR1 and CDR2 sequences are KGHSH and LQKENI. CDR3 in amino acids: CASSPPYGSGYEQYF. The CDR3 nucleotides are TGTGCCAGCTCACCACCGTATGGCTCAGGCTACGAGCAGTACTTC.

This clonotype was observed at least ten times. CDR3 bases: TGTGCCAGCAGCTTAGTACTAGCGGGAAGGGAAAATGAGCAGTTCTTC. Translating gives CASSLVLAGRENEQFF. The V and J genes are TRBV7-2 and TRBJ2-1; 10 bases fit TRBD2. V lost 1 base to trimming and J lost 7 bases; unmatched junction nucleotides: 7. Looked up from germline, CDR1 is SGHTA and CDR2 is FQGNSA. CDR3 length: 16 amino acids.

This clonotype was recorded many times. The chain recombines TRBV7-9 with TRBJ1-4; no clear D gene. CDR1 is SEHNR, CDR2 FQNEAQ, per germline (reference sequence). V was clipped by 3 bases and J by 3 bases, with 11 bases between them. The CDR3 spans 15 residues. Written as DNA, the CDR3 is TGTGCCAGCAGCTTGGGCGGCAGCCCTAATGAAAAACTGTTTTTT. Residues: CASSLGGSPNEKLFF.

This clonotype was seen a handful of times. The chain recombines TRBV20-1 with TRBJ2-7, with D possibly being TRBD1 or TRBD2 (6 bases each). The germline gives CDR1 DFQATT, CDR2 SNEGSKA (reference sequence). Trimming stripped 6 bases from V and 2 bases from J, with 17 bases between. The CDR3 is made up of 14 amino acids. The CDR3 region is CSALTGAGAYEQYF. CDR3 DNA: TGCAGTGCCCTAACGGGGGCAGGGGCCTACGAGCAGTACTTC.

The CDR3 sequence is CASSLPGYEQYF. CDR3 bases: TGTGCCAGCAGTCTCCCCGGATACGAGCAGTACTTC. V gene TRBV28 combines with J gene TRBJ2-7, with D unclear. Germline loops: CDR1 MDHEN, CDR2 SYDVKM. V lost 5 bases and J lost 4, with 9 bases in between. This CDR3 region has 12 residues. The whole variable domain, filled in from reference TRBV28 and TRBJ2-7, reads DVKVTQSSRYLVKRTGEKVFLECVQDMDHENMFWYRQDPGLGLRLIYFSYDVKMKEKGDIPEGYSVSREKKERFSLILESASTNQTSMYLCASSLPGYEQYFGPGTRLTVT.

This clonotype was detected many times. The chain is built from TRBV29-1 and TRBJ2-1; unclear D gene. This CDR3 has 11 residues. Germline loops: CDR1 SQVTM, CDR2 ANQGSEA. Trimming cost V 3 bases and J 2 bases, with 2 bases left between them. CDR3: CSVDTYNEQFF. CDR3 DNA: TGCAGCGTTGACACCTACAATGAGCAGTTCTTC.

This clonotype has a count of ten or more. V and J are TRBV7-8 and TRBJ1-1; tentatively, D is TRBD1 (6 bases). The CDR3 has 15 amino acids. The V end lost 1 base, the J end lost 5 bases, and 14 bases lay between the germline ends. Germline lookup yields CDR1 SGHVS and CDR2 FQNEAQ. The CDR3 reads CASSLGAGVGTEAFF. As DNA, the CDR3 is TGTGCCAGCAGCTTAGGGGCAGGGGTTGGAACTGAAGCTTTCTTT.

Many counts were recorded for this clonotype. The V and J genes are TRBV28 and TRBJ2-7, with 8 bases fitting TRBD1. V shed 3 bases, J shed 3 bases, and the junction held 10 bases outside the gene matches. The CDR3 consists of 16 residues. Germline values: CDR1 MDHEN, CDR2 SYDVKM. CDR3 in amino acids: CASSFLSQGAFYEQYF. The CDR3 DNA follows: TGTGCCAGCAGTTTTCTCAGCCAGGGGGCCTTCTACGAGCAGTACTTC.

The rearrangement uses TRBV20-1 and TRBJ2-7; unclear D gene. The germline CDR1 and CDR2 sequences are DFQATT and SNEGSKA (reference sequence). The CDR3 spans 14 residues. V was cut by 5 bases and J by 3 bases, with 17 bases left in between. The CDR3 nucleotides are TGCAGTGCTCCTAGGACGGGTGTAAGCTACGAGCAGTACTTC. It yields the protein CSAPRTGVSYEQYF.

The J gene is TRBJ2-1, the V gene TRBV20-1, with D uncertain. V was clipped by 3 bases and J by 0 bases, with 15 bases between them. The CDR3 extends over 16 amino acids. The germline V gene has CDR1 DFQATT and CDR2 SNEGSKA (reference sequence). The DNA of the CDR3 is TGCAGTGCTAGGTCTCCTCACCCGAGCTCCTACAATGAGCAGTTCTTC. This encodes CSARSPHPSSYNEQFF.

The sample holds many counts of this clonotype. CDR3 protein: CASSHNRGEIAGGGDEQYF. CDR3 sequence (DNA): TGCGCCAGCAGCCACAATCGAGGAGAAATAGCGGGAGGCGGAGACGAGCAGTACTTC. This rearrangement joins TRBV4-1 to TRBJ2-7; TRBD2 agrees at 10 bases. CDR1 and CDR2 (germline): MGHRA, YSYEKL. CDR3 size: 19 residues. V dropped 3 bases and J dropped 5; count of bases not matched to a gene: 19.

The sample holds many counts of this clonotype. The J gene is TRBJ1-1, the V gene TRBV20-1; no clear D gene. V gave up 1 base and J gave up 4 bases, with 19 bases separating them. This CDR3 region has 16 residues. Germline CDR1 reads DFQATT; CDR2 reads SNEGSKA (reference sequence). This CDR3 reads CSARGLFGRSVTEAFF. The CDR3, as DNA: TGCAGTGCTAGAGGTCTGTTTGGGCGCTCGGTCACTGAAGCTTTCTTT.

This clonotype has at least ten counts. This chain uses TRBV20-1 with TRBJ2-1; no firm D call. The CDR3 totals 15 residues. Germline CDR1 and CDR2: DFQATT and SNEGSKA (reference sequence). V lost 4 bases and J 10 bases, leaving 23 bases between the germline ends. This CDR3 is CSAINVYPVSNEQFF. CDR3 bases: TGCAGTGCTATCAACGTTTATCCGGTCTCCAACGAGCAGTTCTTC.

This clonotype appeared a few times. As DNA, the CDR3 is TGTGCCAGCAGCCAAGAGGGAGGCTACGAGCAGTACTTC. Its translation is CASSQEGGYEQYF. The chain links TRBV3-1 to TRBJ2-7, with a weak D call TRBD2 (6 bases). In germline, CDR1 is LGHDT, CDR2 YNNKEL (reference sequence). This CDR3 has 13 amino acids. V lost 0 bases to trimming and J lost 3 bases, with 6 bases between them.

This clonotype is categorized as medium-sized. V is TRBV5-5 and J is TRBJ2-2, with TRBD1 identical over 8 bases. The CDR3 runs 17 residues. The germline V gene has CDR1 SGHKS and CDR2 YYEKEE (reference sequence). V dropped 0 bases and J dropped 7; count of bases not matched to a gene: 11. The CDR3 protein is CASSLDEGQEYVGELFF. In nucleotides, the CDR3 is TGTGCCAGCAGCTTGGACGAGGGACAGGAGTATGTCGGGGAGCTGTTTTTT.

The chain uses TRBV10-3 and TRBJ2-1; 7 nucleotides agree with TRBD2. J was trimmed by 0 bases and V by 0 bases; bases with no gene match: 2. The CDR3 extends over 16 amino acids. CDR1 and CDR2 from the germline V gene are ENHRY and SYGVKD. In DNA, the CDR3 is TGTGCCATCAGTGAGTCGGGGGGGAGCTCCTACAATGAGCAGTTCTTC. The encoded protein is CAISESGGSSYNEQFF.

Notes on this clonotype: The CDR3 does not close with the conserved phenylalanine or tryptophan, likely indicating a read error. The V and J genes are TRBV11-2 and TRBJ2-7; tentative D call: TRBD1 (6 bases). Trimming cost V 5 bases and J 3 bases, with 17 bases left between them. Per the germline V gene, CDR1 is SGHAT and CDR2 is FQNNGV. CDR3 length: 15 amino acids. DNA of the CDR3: TGTGCCAGCAGCCCGAACCGACAGGCTGTCTACGAGCAGTACTTG. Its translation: CASSPNRQAVYEQYL.

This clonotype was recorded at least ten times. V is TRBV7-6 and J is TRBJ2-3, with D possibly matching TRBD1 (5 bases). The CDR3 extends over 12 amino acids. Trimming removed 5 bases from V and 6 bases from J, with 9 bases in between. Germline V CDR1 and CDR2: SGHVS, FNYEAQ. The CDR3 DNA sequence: TGTGCCAGCAGCCCACCAGGGGATACGCAGTATTTT. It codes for CASSPPGDTQYF.

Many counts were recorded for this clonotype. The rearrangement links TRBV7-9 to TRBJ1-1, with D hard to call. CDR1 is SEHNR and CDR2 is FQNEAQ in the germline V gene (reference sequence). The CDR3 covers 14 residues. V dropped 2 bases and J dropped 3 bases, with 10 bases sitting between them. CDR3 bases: TGTGCCAGCAGCTTAAATATAGAGGACACTGAAGCTTTCTTT. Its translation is CASSLNIEDTEAFF.

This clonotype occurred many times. CDR3 coding DNA: TGTGCCAGCAGCTTAGCAGGCGGGATCCCCCTCGAGCAGTACTTC. Its translation is CASSLAGGIPLEQYF. The rearrangement joins TRBV7-2 to TRBJ2-7, with D possibly matching TRBD2 (6 bases). This CDR3 spans 15 amino acids. V was shortened by 0 bases and J by 6 bases, with 15 bases between the two germline ends. Germline V CDR1 and CDR2: SGHTA, FQGNSA.